A selection of T cell receptor beta chains follows, all from one sample in a study of cytotoxic CD8 clonotypes in ibrutinib-treated CLL. The method was immunoSEQ multiplex PCR; TCRdb's version includes in-frame clones alone and lacks a portion of them. Of over 120,000 clones listed, 75% to 80% are singletons. The specimen comprised PBMCs, sampled after 24 months of ibrutinib treatment. These TCRs come from a human donor with chronic lymphocytic leukemia. Both conserved end residues are part of each CDR3. Each record gives: clone size, V gene, J gene, CDR3 protein. For some rows the clone size is stated as once, few or many, or as a class when expanded; others skip it.

clone_size: .
v_call: TRBV7-2
j_call: TRBJ1-1
cdr3_aa: CASSSGPTEAFF

clone_size: many
v_call: TRBV4-2
j_call: TRBJ1-2
cdr3_aa: CASSQNGQGDYGYTF

clone_size: .
v_call: TRBV6-1
j_call: TRBJ1-2
cdr3_aa: CASRARAEAHYGYTF

clone_size: .
v_call: TRBV5-1
j_call: TRBJ2-3
cdr3_aa: CASSLAASGRGADTQYF

clone_size: .
v_call: TRBV6-5
j_call: TRBJ2-7
cdr3_aa: CASRQGHGEQYF

clone_size: few
v_call: TRBV20-1
j_call: TRBJ1-2
cdr3_aa: CSAKRFDGYTF

clone_size: .
v_call: TRBV4-3
j_call: TRBJ1-2
cdr3_aa: CASSQDRGVYGYTF

clone_size: .
v_call: TRBV4-2
j_call: TRBJ2-1
cdr3_aa: CASSQDGGGGAPYNEQFF

clone_size: .
v_call: TRBV6-4
j_call: TRBJ2-3
cdr3_aa: CASSPRGGQDTQYF

clone_size: .
v_call: TRBV29-1
j_call: TRBJ1-2
cdr3_aa: CSVGGGHQANYGYTF

clone_size: .
v_call: TRBV5-1
j_call: TRBJ1-5
cdr3_aa: CASSLAGDQPQHF